The 22 T cell receptor beta chains in this list originate from one sample, sequenced in a study of OX40 agonist ivuxolimab in advanced cancers. Method: immunoSEQ multiplex PCR; TCRdb's copy keeps in-frame clones and lacks some. The sample carries tens of thousands of clones, just under 90% recorded once. Specimen: CD4+ or CD8+ T cells sorted from blood, collected in a trial of the OX40 agonist ivuxolimab. All receptors come from an adult with an advanced solid tumor such as melanoma, head and neck, liver or kidney cancer.

This clone showed up just once. The V and J genes are TRBV5-6 and TRBJ2-2, with D hard to call. The CDR3 is made up of 12 amino acids. Trimming stripped 2 bases from V and 2 bases from J, with 1 base between. The germline gives CDR1 SGHDT, CDR2 YYEEEE. In DNA, the CDR3 is TGTGCCAGCAGCTTAAACACCGGGGAGCTGTTTTTT. Protein: CASSLNTGELFF.

This clone occurred once. V gene TRBV6-1 combines with J gene TRBJ1-2, with D perhaps matching TRBD1 (6 bases). V was shortened by 2 bases and J by 4 bases, with 11 bases between the two germline ends. The CDR3 has 14 amino acids. CDR1 and CDR2 from the germline V gene are MNHNS and SASEGT. DNA for the CDR3: TGTGCCAGCAGTGAATGGGGGCAGACCTATGGCTACACCTTC. It specifies CASSEWGQTYGYTF.

The genes are TRBV11-2 and TRBJ2-3, with 9 bases identical to TRBD2. This CDR3 spans 14 amino acids. Germline CDR1 SGHAT, CDR2 FQNNGV. Germline trimming cut 5 bases from V and 6 bases from J; bases unmatched to any gene: 6. The CDR3 DNA is TGTGCCAGCAGCGCGGGGGGGAATAAGGATACGCAGTATTTT. This translates into CASSAGGNKDTQYF.

The rearrangement links TRBV4-1 to TRBJ1-4; D remains ambiguous. Trimming removed 5 bases at V and 3 bases at J, with 13 bases between. In germline, CDR1 is MGHRA, CDR2 YSYEKL. This CDR3 spans 15 amino acids. The CDR3 bases are TGCGCCAGCAGCACCCGGAGGGTGGCTAATGAAAAACTGTTTTTT. Translation: CASSTRRVANEKLFF.

This CDR3 is CSVVWRVNTEAFF. For the CDR3, the DNA is TGCAGCGTTGTGTGGAGGGTGAACACTGAAGCTTTCTTT. The rearrangement links TRBV29-1 to TRBJ1-1, with D unclear. Germline CDR1 SQVTM, CDR2 ANQGSEA. Between the trimmed V and J ends, which lost 4 bases and 0 bases, there was a span of 9 bases. This CDR3 has 13 residues.

The V and J genes are TRBV28 and TRBJ2-7, with 10 bases aligning to TRBD1. Trimming removed 5 bases from V and 3 bases from J; junction bases left unmatched: 13. The CDR3 totals 17 residues. Germline CDR1 and CDR2: MDHEN and SYDVKM. In DNA form, the CDR3 reads TGTGCCAGCAGTGGCCGGGACAGGGGACCAACCTTCTACGAGCAGTACTTC. Translated, it gives CASSGRDRGPTFYEQYF. Based on the CDR3 plus reference TRBV28 and TRBJ2-7, the full variable domain is DVKVTQSSRYLVKRTGEKVFLECVQDMDHENMFWYRQDPGLGLRLIYFSYDVKMKEKGDIPEGYSVSREKKERFSLILESASTNQTSMYLCASSGRDRGPTFYEQYFGPGTRLTVT.

V gene TRBV28 combines with J gene TRBJ2-7; 9 positions match TRBD2. With V trimmed by 8 bases and J by 3 bases, 17 bases remained unmatched. The CDR3 contains 17 residues. Germline loops: CDR1 MDHEN, CDR2 SYDVKM. This CDR3 reads CASLASGISVPFYEQYF. CDR3 in DNA: TGTGCCAGCCTCGCTAGCGGGATATCAGTCCCTTTCTACGAGCAGTACTTC.

The chain carries TRBV5-6 and TRBJ1-3; tentatively, D is TRBD1 (6 bases). The length of the CDR3 is 14 residues. Germline CDR1 reads SGHDT; CDR2 reads YYEEEE. Trimming stripped 3 bases from V and 3 bases from J, with 10 bases between. The DNA of the CDR3 is TGTGCCAGCAGCTATCAGGGGAGTGGAAACACCATATATTTT. Translated, it gives CASSYQGSGNTIYF. Based on the CDR3 plus reference TRBV5-6 and TRBJ1-3, the full variable domain is DAGVTQSPTHLIKTRGQQVTLRCSPKSGHDTVSWYQQALGQGPQFIFQYYEEEERQRGNFPDRFSGHQFPNYSSELNVNALLLGDSALYLCASSYQGSGNTIYFGEGSWLTVV.

The V and J genes are TRBV4-1 and TRBJ2-7; TRBD2 agrees at 9 bases. The CDR3 extends over 18 amino acids. The V segment lost 0 bases and the J segment 4 bases; nucleotides outside the gene matches: 13. Germline-derived CDR1 and CDR2 are MGHRA and YSYEKL. The CDR3 nucleotides are TGCGCCAGCAGCCAAGAGGGGGGGGCCGGGACTAGCTTTTACGAGCAGTACTTC. It is translated as CASSQEGGAGTSFYEQYF.

V gene TRBV27 combines with J gene TRBJ2-7; TRBD1 is a possible D gene (6 bases). CDR1 is MNHEY and CDR2 is SMNVEV in the germline V gene (reference sequence). The CDR3 consists of 14 residues. The germline V and J ends were trimmed by 5 bases and 2 bases, with 13 bases remaining between them. As DNA, the CDR3 is TGTGCCAGCAGTCCCGGGACAAAGCCCTACGAGCAGTACTTC. This codes for CASSPGTKPYEQYF.

The V call is TRBV5-4, the J call TRBJ2-1; D remains ambiguous. Trimming pared 0 bases from V and 4 bases from J, leaving 11 bases between. The length of the CDR3 is 15 residues. Germline V gene lookup returns CDR1 SGHNT and CDR2 YYREEE (reference sequence). This CDR3 reads CASSLEGLGYNEQFF. The CDR3 DNA follows: TGTGCCAGCAGCTTGGAAGGGCTGGGATACAATGAGCAGTTCTTC.

The chain combines TRBV2 with TRBJ2-7; the D gene could be TRBD1 or TRBD2 (6 bases each). CDR3 length: 17 amino acids. The V end lost 3 bases, the J end lost 3 bases, and 21 bases lay between the germline ends. Germline CDR1 is SNHLY and CDR2 is FYNNEI. The CDR3 DNA reads as TGTGCCAGCAGTGAGCTAATTCCATCGGGGGCGAACTACGAGCAGTACTTC. It yields the protein CASSELIPSGANYEQYF.

The chain has TRBV28 and TRBJ1-5, with D unresolved. V shed 3 bases and J shed 0 bases, with 21 bases lying between them. This CDR3 region has 19 residues. From germline, CDR1 is MDHEN and CDR2 SYDVKM. CDR3 residues: CASSFVPGITRVSNQPQHF. The CDR3 DNA is TGTGCCAGCAGTTTTGTTCCGGGTATCACGAGGGTTAGCAATCAGCCCCAGCATTTT.

V gene TRBV7-9 combines with J gene TRBJ1-2; D is uncertain. Trimming left V 3 bases short and J 2 bases short, with 10 bases between. Germline V gene sequence: CDR1 SEHNR, CDR2 FQNEAQ (reference sequence). This CDR3 is built from 14 residues. As DNA, the CDR3 is TGTGCCAGCAGCTTTAACATGGCAAACTATGGCTACACCTTC. Its protein is CASSFNMANYGYTF.

The V and J genes are TRBV27 and TRBJ2-7; 8 nucleotides agree with TRBD1. There are 15 residues in the CDR3. In germline, CDR1 is MNHEY, CDR2 SMNVEV (reference sequence). V was clipped by 4 bases and J by 2 bases; unmatched bases: 7. The CDR3: CASSYTGGKTYEQYF. The CDR3 nucleotides are TGTGCCAGCAGTTACACAGGGGGAAAGACCTACGAGCAGTACTTC.

The V and J genes are TRBV6-1 and TRBJ1-2; 7 bases are a match to TRBD1. Germline V gives CDR1 MNHNS, CDR2 SASEGT. Losses at the gene ends were 8 bases for V and 6 bases for J; bases not matched to a gene: 9. The CDR3 contains 13 residues. The CDR3 here is CASDEGALNGYTF. In DNA form, the CDR3 reads TGTGCCAGCGATGAGGGGGCACTGAATGGCTACACCTTC.

The chain is built from TRBV15 and TRBJ2-1; a weak D match, TRBD2 (5 bases). CDR3 length: 16 amino acids. Germline loops: CDR1 LNHNV, CDR2 YYDKDF (reference sequence). Trimming shortened V by 1 base and J by 6 bases, and 16 bases separated the two germline ends. Here the CDR3 DNA reads TGTGCCACCAGCAGAGGAGCGAACGCCCGGGGCAATGAGCAGTTCTTC. Protein sequence: CATSRGANARGNEQFF.

The CDR3 sequence is CASSSGATEAFF. The DNA for the CDR3 is TGTGCCAGCAGCTCGGGGGCCACTGAAGCTTTCTTT. The rearrangement uses TRBV7-9 and TRBJ1-1; perhaps TRBD1 as D (6 bases). The V end was cut by 4 bases, the J end by 4 bases, with 7 bases between. CDR1 SEHNR and CDR2 FQNEAQ come from the germline V gene (reference sequence). The CDR3 consists of 12 residues.

The chain links TRBV28 to TRBJ1-5, with unresolved D. The CDR3 runs to 14 residues. V was pared by 3 bases and J by 0 bases, with 6 bases between. Germline-derived CDR1 and CDR2 are MDHEN and SYDVKM. CDR3 amino acids: CASSFLDSNQPQHF. CDR3 nucleotides: TGTGCCAGCAGTTTTCTCGATAGCAATCAGCCCCAGCATTTT.

The gene calls are TRBV28 and TRBJ2-7, with D unresolved. Per the germline V gene, CDR1 is MDHEN and CDR2 is SYDVKM. The V gene lost 3 bases and the J gene lost 4 bases, with 7 bases spanning the gap. CDR3 length: 12 residues. The CDR3 nucleotides read TGTGCCAGCAGTTTTTTGGGGTACGAGCAGTACTTC. Translation: CASSFLGYEQYF.

The chain recombines TRBV5-1 with TRBJ2-7; no definite D call. Per the germline V gene, CDR1 is SGHRS and CDR2 is YFSETQ. The CDR3 length is 11 residues. The V end lost 5 bases, the J end lost 2 bases, and 5 bases lay between the germline ends. CDR3 bases: TGCGCCAGCAGAGAAACCTACGAGCAGTACTTC. Its translation is CASRETYEQYF.

This clone was picked up one time. This sequence joins TRBV30 and TRBJ1-2; no reliable D call. The germline V gene has CDR1 GTSNPN and CDR2 SVGIG (reference sequence). Trimming removed 4 bases at V and 9 bases at J, with 12 bases between. CDR3 length equals 11 residues. CDR3 sequence reads: CAWTDTPSYTF. The CDR3 DNA is TGTGCCTGGACCGATACACCGAGCTACACCTTC.